Listed below are T cell receptor beta chains from one sample, sequenced in a study of cytomegalovirus exposure and HLA in healthy donors. Data came from immunoSEQ multiplex PCR; TCRdb stores just in-frame clones and leaves some out. The data contain some 90,000 clones, around three quarters of them singletons. The specimen sequenced was PBMCs. The source is a man between 60 and 75 years old in good health and CMV-seronegative. The CDR3 runs from the conserved cysteine through the conserved F or W. Each record gives: CDR3 length, V gene, D gene, CDR3 protein. The D gene is left open where the match is weak.

14,TRBV6-6,.,CASSYGRKGTEAFF
16,TRBV25-1,.,CASSDGGGLATYEQYF
13,TRBV7-9,TRBD1,CASSLTGAGELFF
16,TRBV11-2,.,CASRGWGRDMNTEAFF
15,TRBV28,.,CASSKTPSSYNEQFF
16,TRBV27,.,CASRSHPSDNTDTQYF
14,TRBV6-4,TRBD2,CAGRLAGNQETQYF
14,TRBV29-1,TRBD1,CSVERGTGQETQYF
15,TRBV5-4,TRBD1,CASSLAGTGGREAFF
11,TRBV29-1,TRBD2,CSVGWGGEQFF
14,TRBV10-3,.,CAISEGFSGQPQHF
15,TRBV6-1,TRBD1,CASRDRGQGNEKLFF
13,TRBV9,TRBD1,CASSVGTGTEQYF
15,TRBV5-1,.,CASSLAKAGDGTQYF
14,TRBV4-2,.,CASSHEGVNQPQHF
14,TRBV7-2,.,CASSVKAGQETQYF
14,TRBV30,.,CAWSVKGQWYGYTF
15,TRBV19,.,CASSIVAGAPQPQHF
13,TRBV30,.,CAWSGGRYEKLFF
14,TRBV29-1,TRBD2,CSVTAGGAYNEQFF
14,TRBV6-1,.,CASKGGQINQPQHF
14,TRBV14,.,CASSQGRASDTQYF
12,TRBV29-1,.,CSVSGEAYEQYF
13,TRBV5-1,.,CASRGVGGEKLFF
14,TRBV6-4,.,CASSEFPGTGELFF
11,TRBV20-1,.,CSARAPREQFF
12,TRBV5-1,.,CASSLAGGEQFF
19,TRBV2,TRBD1,CASPRTPRTGGVGSYEQYF